This T cell receptor beta chain was sequenced in a study of shared clonotypes between healthy human individuals. The length of the CDR3 is 17 residues. Trimming cost V 4 bases and J 0 bases; bases outside gene matches: 12. Germline V gene lookup returns CDR1 SGHRS and CDR2 YFSETQ. The naive CD8 population came from CD45RO-negative cells selected for CCR7, without terminally differentiated effector memory CD45RA+ cells. Some clones are missing from TCRdb's copy, which holds only in-frame ones; the method was immunoSEQ multiplex PCR. The data show hundreds of thousands of clones, with about 95% seen just once and approximately 0.11% held by the top ten.

The receptor's source is a woman younger than 45 in good health. Sequenced sample: naive CD8+ T cells sorted from blood. The chain combines TRBV5-1 with TRBJ2-7, with 8 nucleotides matching TRBD1. CDR3 in amino acids: CASSRWGTGGTSYEQYF. In DNA form, the CDR3 reads TGCGCCAGCAGCCGGTGGGGGACAGGTGGGACCTCCTACGAGCAGTACTTC.